What follows is one T cell receptor (beta chain) and its context. This clonotype was seen a handful of times. The antigen this receptor binds is unknown. Base qualities are not provided; no much larger clone lies one nucleotide away. The approximately 39 donors, aged 6 to 90 years, were systemically healthy Caucasian individuals from Russia. Roughly 10 milliliters of peripheral blood were drawn from each donor into EDTA-treated Vacutainer tubes. PBMCs were isolated by Ficoll-Paque density-gradient centrifugation, with at least 6 million obtained per sample. Trizol reagent was used to extract total RNA from PBMCs, with at least 6 micrograms per sample. For every donor, flow cytometry on a PBMC aliquot measured the percentage of naive CD45RAhigh/CD27high T cells. These data come from a study of blood T cells in healthy people across ages (dated by TCRdb to the mid-2010s). As for the study more broadly: In model experiments, template switching captured about one uniquely barcoded TCR beta cDNA molecule for every two T cells. Using the same blood draw, the study looked at two additional independent replicas of 1 million unique cDNA reads for two donors, one aged 18 to 30 and the other aged 80 or older. The donors were divided into four age groups: young (average 16 years), middle-aged (about 40), aged (about 56) and long-lived (about 84). Age-related changes in TCR beta repertoire diversity were measured in the study by deep sequencing normalized with unique cDNA molecular identifiers. Summary of the overall study and its limitations: A strong correlation was found between observed TCR beta diversity and the percentage of naive T cells measured by flow cytometry. Estimates of total diversity from one million sequenced T cells were regarded as lower bounds and underestimates. Compared with the aged group, more naive CD4+ T cells, fewer expanded clones and increased TCR diversity were shown by the long-lived group, suggesting age selection. Conclusive comparison of naive and antigen-experienced compartments was prevented by the profiling of bulk unsorted PBMCs. As age increased, observed TCR beta diversity per million T cells dropped in a roughly linear way, and a significant reduction was already evident by age 40. Donor CMV infection status was unknown, potentially confounding age-related changes in expanded clonotypes.

The library relied on 5' RACE. The instrument given in TCRdb is Illumina HiSeq 2500. A second PCR of roughly 7 to 12 cycles was run with a J-beta primer mix and a sample-barcoded 5' primer. A unique molecular identifier was introduced onto each TCR beta cDNA molecule by a template-switch 5' adaptor carrying 12 random nucleotides. Each sample yielded at least 2.5 million CDR3-containing paired-end reads. The Mint cDNA synthesis kit, primed by a TRBC-specific oligonucleotide, was used to synthesize first-strand cDNA from all RNA. After uracil-DNA glycosylase treatment, a first 18-cycle PCR used universal primers M1SS and BC2_uni_R on all cDNA. The original pipeline was this. For normalization, 1 million high-quality reads, each with a distinct molecular identifier, were randomly selected from each sample. Instead of being binned into consensus sequences, reads that shared molecular identifiers were thrown out. MiTCR, set to a Q25 quality threshold and the strictest error-elimination algorithm, was used for CDR3 identification, clonotype clustering and error correction. A nonparametric unseen species model with Euler transformation was used to estimate lower-bound total TCR beta diversity. TCRdb cleaned the public reads at Q25 with fastp, built clones with MiXCR and kept in-frame beta chains. Records with the same CDR3 protein are collapsed into one entry carrying the most frequent genes and DNA. TCRdb, rather than the study authors, made the V and J calls. The sample table shows a few hundred thousand distinct CDR3 sequences, and around 27% are seen once. The leading ten clones occupy about 3.9% of the sample.

Counted from cysteine to phenylalanine, this CDR3 has 14 amino acids. Here the CDR3 DNA is all that survives: 42 bases in frame from base 1. In the germline V gene, CDR1 corresponds to SNHLY and CDR2 to FYNNEI. Unmatched junction bases come to 4, with V trimmed by 3 bases and J by 7 bases. In addition, the sample was reused for a study of T cells of mothers and their children. In that second paper, the authors write: The donors were nine systemically healthy Caucasian individuals, made up of three mothers and their six children. cDNA synthesis consumed the entire amount of extracted RNA, loaded at around 1.4 ug RNA in each 15 ul reaction. In the second PCR, sample barcodes and 2-4 random nucleotides were introduced via the M1S primer. Over 8.5 million TCR beta CDR3 reads came from each mother, compared with some 3 million reads from each child. TCR recombination output is similarly shaped by thymic selection in related and unrelated pairs, with a minor effect exerted by inherited differences. Related mother-child pairs always showed normalized repertoire overlap that was slightly higher than in unrelated mother-child pairs, though the difference was never significant. No persistent microchimeric T cell clones were found, with a detection sensitivity of roughly 92 clones per million clonotypes. In the study, deep NGS was used to compare the TCR beta repertoires of mothers and children, and features distinguishing related mother-child pairs from unrelated individuals were sought. On average, the children were around 11 +/- 4 years old, while the mothers were about 40 +/- 4 years old. After adapters were ligated using NEBNext reagents, the libraries underwent 100+100 nt paired-end sequencing on an Illumina HiSeq 2000. To prevent cross-contamination, the mother and child libraries were prepared a month apart and were sequenced in separate runs. For each donor, between roughly 500,000 and 2,100,000 distinct TCR beta clonotypes were identified. Naive TCR beta clonotypes were estimated from low-frequency clonotypes matched to each donor's FACS-determined naive share, without sorting.

The chain is encoded by TRBV2 joined to TRBJ1-1; 11 bases in the junction line up with TRBD1. The sequence came from a boy aged 2 to 10 in good health. The sample consisted of blood. The base sequence is TGTGCCAGCAGTGACGGGACAGGGGGATTTGAAGCTTTCTTT. Translated, this is CASSDGTGGFEAFF.